These 17 T cell receptor beta chains were all obtained from the same sample, sequenced in a study of T cells in Graves' hyperthyroidism and ophthalmopathy. Amplification yielded TCR beta CDR3 regions, with RNA transcripts as the source. In the first-round RT-PCR of the TCR CDR3, the HTBI primer set was used. TCRdb reprocessed the multiplex PCR reads via MiXCR and lists one record per CDR3 protein. The sample has about 600,000 distinct CDR3 sequences, 13% to 15% seen once; the top ten hold more than 6%. Sequenced material: blood. These receptors were obtained from a woman aged 18-35 years with Graves' ophthalmopathy.

This clonotype came up many times. V usage is TRBV4-1 and J usage is TRBJ1-1; D is unresolved. The germline V and J ends were trimmed by 0 bases and 9 bases, with 11 bases remaining between them. Germline lookup yields CDR1 MGHRA and CDR2 YSYEKL. This CDR3 contains 13 residues. CDR3 nucleotides: TGCGCCAGCAGCCAAGAAGTCGGAGGGAAAGCTTTCTTT. Amino acids: CASSQEVGGKAFF.

In this sample, this clonotype turned up many times. The V call is TRBV6-2 or TRBV6-3, the J call TRBJ2-5; perhaps TRBD2 as D (5 bases). The CDR3 is 13 amino acids. V lost 6 bases, J lost 1 base, and 9 bases lay in between. The germline gives CDR1 MNHEY, CDR2 SVGEGT. The CDR3 loop reads CASRTGFQETQYF. The DNA for the CDR3 is TGTGCCAGCAGGACGGGATTCCAAGAGACCCAGTACTTC.

This clonotype showed up many times. The chain couples TRBV7-9 to TRBJ2-7; D might be TRBD2 (6 bases). The germline gives CDR1 SEHNR, CDR2 FQNEAQ (reference sequence). This CDR3 is 14 amino acids long. The V and J ends lost 5 bases and 0 bases respectively, with 11 bases between them. The CDR3 DNA reads as TGTGCCAGCAGCGGGGGGTCCGTCTCCTACGAGCAGTACTTC. It is translated as CASSGGSVSYEQYF.

This clonotype appeared a few times. The J gene is TRBJ2-2, the V gene TRBV12-3 or TRBV12-4; D not resolved. Trimming took off 2 bases at V and 6 bases at J, with 7 bases between the two ends. The CDR3 consists of 13 residues. The CDR3 sequence is CASSLSASGELFF. Here the CDR3 DNA reads TGTGCCAGCAGTTTATCGGCTTCCGGGGAGCTGTTTTTT.

This clonotype occurred a few times. The chain joins TRBV24-1 to TRBJ2-3, with D unclear. Germline-derived CDR1 and CDR2 are KGHDR and SFDVKD. Trimming pared 7 bases from V and 0 bases from J, leaving 13 bases between. This CDR3 has 15 residues. The CDR3 reads CATSETGQSTDTQYF. CDR3 coding DNA: TGTGCCACCAGCGAAACCGGGCAGAGCACAGATACGCAGTATTTT.

At least ten counts were recorded for this clonotype. The V and J genes are TRBV6-1 and TRBJ2-7; 7 nucleotides align to TRBD1. Germline lookup yields CDR1 MNHNS and CDR2 SASEGT. V was pared by 5 bases and J by 3 bases, with 10 bases of the junction left unmatched. There are 15 residues in the CDR3. CDR3 in amino acids: CASSRETGLNYEQYF. CDR3 DNA: TGTGCCAGCAGTCGTGAGACAGGGTTAAACTACGAGCAGTACTTC.

Of note for this clonotype: A read error may be the cause here, since a much bigger clone is one base away. The rearrangement joins TRBV6-1 to TRBJ2-5; D gene ambiguous. CDR1 is MNHNS and CDR2 is SASEGT in the germline V gene. The length of the CDR3 is 12 residues. The CDR3 loop is CVSSGDSETQYF. The CDR3 nucleotides read TGTGTCAGCAGTGGTGATTCAGAGACCCAGTACTTC.

This clonotype was counted many times. This chain connects TRBV10-3 to TRBJ2-1, with 7 bases identical to TRBD2. The CDR3 is 13 amino acids. Germline V gene lookup returns CDR1 ENHRY and CDR2 SYGVKD. Trimming removed 8 bases from V and 8 bases from J; junction bases left unmatched: 9. CDR3 region: CAIWAGDGHEQFF. CDR3 bases: TGTGCCATCTGGGCGGGAGACGGCCATGAGCAGTTCTTC.

This clonotype has at least ten counts. This chain joins TRBV6-1 and TRBJ2-7; 8 bases match TRBD2. The CDR3 consists of 14 residues. Per germline, CDR1 MNHNS and CDR2 SASEGT. The trim removed 5 bases at V and 5 bases at J, leaving 8 bases unmatched. The CDR3 DNA reads TGTGCCAGCAGTAGGACTAGCTTTTCTGACGAGCAGTACTTC. Translated: CASSRTSFSDEQYF.

The chain is built from TRBV5-1 and TRBJ2-1, with 7 bases lining up with TRBD1. This CDR3 comprises 14 residues. Germline V CDR1 and CDR2: SGHRS, YFSETQ. Unmatched junction bases numbered 7, after V lost 2 bases and J lost 8 bases. The CDR3 sequence: CASSFGQESDEQFF. CDR3 DNA: TGCGCCAGCAGCTTTGGACAGGAAAGCGATGAGCAGTTCTTC.

There are many counts of this clonotype. CDR3 DNA: TGTGCCTGGACCGCCACTCACACAGATACGCAGTATTTT. Protein: CAWTATHTDTQYF. The genes are TRBV30 and TRBJ2-3, with D uncertain. Germline V lookup: CDR1 GTSNPN, CDR2 SVGIG (reference sequence). Trimming took 4 bases from V and 2 from J, leaving 10 bases between them. CDR3 size: 13 residues.

This clonotype was counted a few times. The genes are TRBV4-1 and TRBJ1-6; weak D call: TRBD1 (5 bases). The CDR3 has 14 residues. Germline V lookup: CDR1 MGHRA, CDR2 YSYEKL. V was shortened by 1 base and J by 7 bases, with 8 bases between the two germline ends. The CDR3 reads CASSQGKGNSPLHF. DNA for the CDR3: TGCGCCAGCAGCCAAGGCAAGGGGAATTCACCCCTCCACTTT.

This clonotype has more than one count but fewer than ten. The chain recombines TRBV24-1 with TRBJ1-1; D remains ambiguous. CDR1 and CDR2 from the germline V gene are KGHDR and SFDVKD. The CDR3 has 13 residues. V was trimmed by 5 bases and J by 6 bases, leaving 12 bases between them. CDR3 in DNA: TGTGCCACCAGTGCCGTGGGTGTGGCTGAAGCTTTCTTT. It codes for CATSAVGVAEAFF.

This clonotype has at least ten counts. V gene TRBV7-9 combines with J gene TRBJ1-5; D uncertain. There are 14 residues in the CDR3. Trimming removed 5 bases from V and 0 bases from J, with 8 bases in between. CDR1 and CDR2 (germline): SEHNR, FQNEAQ (reference sequence). CDR3 bases: TGTGCCAGCAGCGGCGTCGGTAGCAATCAGCCCCAGCATTTT. Its translation is CASSGVGSNQPQHF.

In its sample, this clonotype was seen many times. The genes are TRBV10-3 and TRBJ1-1; possibly TRBD1 for D (5 bases). The V end was cut by 3 bases, the J end by 4 bases, with 15 bases between. In germline, CDR1 is ENHRY, CDR2 SYGVKD. The CDR3 consists of 15 residues. The CDR3 reads CAISDGNLRGTEAFF. The CDR3 DNA is TGTGCCATCAGTGATGGCAACCTGAGGGGCACTGAAGCTTTCTTT.

This clonotype was seen many times. V is TRBV12-5 and J is TRBJ1-5; D unresolved. Trimming shortened V by 5 bases and J by 0 bases, and 8 bases separated the two germline ends. The CDR3 sequence is 14 residues long. CDR1 and CDR2 from the germline V gene are LGHNT and FRNRAP. This CDR3 is CASGQTSSNQPQHF. The CDR3 DNA reads TGTGCTAGTGGTCAAACAAGTAGCAATCAGCCCCAGCATTTT.

The gene calls are TRBV6-1 and TRBJ1-1; no firm D call. V lost 11 bases to trimming and J lost 5 bases, with 9 bases between them. Germline values: CDR1 MNHNS, CDR2 SASEGT. The CDR3 has 10 residues. The CDR3: CAHGRTEAFF. The CDR3 nucleotides are TGTGCCCACGGCAGGACTGAAGCTTTCTTT.